This T cell receptor (beta chain) was obtained from a study of blood T cells in healthy people across ages. Study-wide results and limits: Relative to aged donors, long-lived donors carried more naive CD4+ cells and displayed higher diversity. It was held that the diversity estimates obtained from one million T cells were underestimates. In older individuals, TCR beta diversity per million T cells was lower, falling roughly linearly with age.

Germline CDR1 is LGHNA and CDR2 is YSLEER. The V gene end was trimmed by 3 bases and the J gene end by 10 bases; junction bases not matched to a gene: 7. The CDR3 runs 13 residues. Primers used in a second PCR of roughly 6 to 12 cycles were a sample-barcoded 5' primer and a J-beta primer mix. Each CDR3 protein gets one entry after TCRdb re-called the 5' RACE reads with MiXCR. In the table there are more than 800,000 distinct CDR3 sequences, less than 35% of which are singletons. This clonotype was counted at least ten times. No antigen is known for it. There were healthy Caucasian individuals from Russia, aged about 6 to 100, serving as donors.

Sequenced input: blood. The clonotype was recovered from a woman older than 75 in good health. This chain connects TRBV4-3 to TRBJ1-2, with 8 bases fitting TRBD1. The CDR3 here is CASSQDRAGDYTF. CDR3 DNA: TGCGCCAGCAGCCAGGACAGGGCCGGGGACTACACCTTC.